Listed here is a single TCR beta chain. Its cognate antigen is unknown. What was sequenced were expressed TCRB transcripts, since all of the isolated RNA had been reverse transcribed. Here immunoSEQ multiplex PCR was the method, and the copy in TCRdb shows in-frame clones only, minus some. Of hundreds of thousands of clones listed, approximately 10% are singletons. This entry comes from a study of beta chain features in type 1 diabetes. General observations from the study: TCRB CDR3s from Type 1 diabetes patients were moderately but significantly shorter in all four CD4+ subsets.

V dropped 0 bases and J dropped 3; count of bases not matched to a gene: 5. The germline V gene encodes CDR1 SGHRS and CDR2 YFSETQ. CDR3 length: 16 residues. The sequence came from a man aged 25 to 40 with type 1 diabetes. The sequencing input was naive CD4+ T cells from blood. This chain joins TRBV5-1 and TRBJ2-7; 11 bases are shared with TRBD1. The CDR3 DNA is TGCGCCAGCAGCTTGGACCGGGACAGGGGGATCTACGAGCAGTACTTC. This translates into CASSLDRDRGIYEQYF.